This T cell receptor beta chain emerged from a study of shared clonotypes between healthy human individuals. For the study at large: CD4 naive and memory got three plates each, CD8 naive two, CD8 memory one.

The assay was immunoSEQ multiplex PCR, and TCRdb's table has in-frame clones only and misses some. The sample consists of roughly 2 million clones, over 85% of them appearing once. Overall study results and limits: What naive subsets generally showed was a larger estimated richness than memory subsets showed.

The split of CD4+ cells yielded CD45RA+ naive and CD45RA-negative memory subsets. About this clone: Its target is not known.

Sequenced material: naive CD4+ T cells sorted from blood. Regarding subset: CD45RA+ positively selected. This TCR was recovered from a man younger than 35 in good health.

CDR3 loop: CASSETGGSNQPQHF. The CDR3 nucleotides read TGTGCCAGCAGTGAGACAGGGGGAAGCAATCAGCCCCAGCATTTT. The rearrangement links TRBV28 to TRBJ1-5, with TRBD1 matching 9 bases. CDR1 is MDHEN and CDR2 is SYDVKM in the germline V gene. The CDR3 has 15 residues. Trimming took 5 bases from V and 1 from J; bases not matched to a gene: 3.